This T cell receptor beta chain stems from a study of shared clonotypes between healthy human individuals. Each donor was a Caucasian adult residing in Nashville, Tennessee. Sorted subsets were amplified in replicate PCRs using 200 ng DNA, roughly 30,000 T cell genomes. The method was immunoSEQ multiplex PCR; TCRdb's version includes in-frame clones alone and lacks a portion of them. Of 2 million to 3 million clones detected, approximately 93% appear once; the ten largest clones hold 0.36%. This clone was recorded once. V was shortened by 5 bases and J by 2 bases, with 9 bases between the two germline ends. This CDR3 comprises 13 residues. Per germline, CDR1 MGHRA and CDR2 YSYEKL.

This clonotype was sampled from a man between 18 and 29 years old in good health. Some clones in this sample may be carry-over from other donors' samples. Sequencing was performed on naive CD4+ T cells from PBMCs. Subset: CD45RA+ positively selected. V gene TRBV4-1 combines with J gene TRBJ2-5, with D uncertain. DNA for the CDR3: TGCGCCAGCAGCATCGCGGCACAAGAGACCCAGTACTTC. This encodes CASSIAAQETQYF.